The text below deals with one TCR beta chain. Its antigen is unidentified. The trim removed 8 bases at V and 3 bases at J, leaving 13 bases unmatched. CDR1 and CDR2 from the germline V gene are MNHEY and SMNVEV (reference sequence). This CDR3 is built from 17 residues. The source of the sample is a study of T cell responses to AZD1222 COVID-19 vaccine. General study findings and limits: Recipients of AZD1222 seropositive at baseline numbered only 6 or 7. Within unmutated variant regions lay the reported targets of nearly half of spike-specific TCRs.

Sequencing was performed with immunoSEQ multiplex PCR; in TCRdb, only in-frame clones are kept and a portion is missing. The sample comprises some 150,000 clones, roughly nine tenths of which are singletons, and 1.5% to 2% rests with the top ten. J is TRBJ2-3 and V is TRBV27; TRBD2 matches at 11 bases. This material consisted of peripheral blood, taken 28 days after the second AZD1222 dose. This clonotype was sampled from an adult who received the AZD1222 COVID-19 vaccine. The CDR3 bases are TGTGCCAGCGCGAGACTAACTAGCGGGAGAAGGACAGATACGCAGTATTTT. It codes for CASARLTSGRRTDTQYF.